The present entry profiles one TCR beta chain with its context. The CDR3 runs to 14 residues. The J segment lost 2 bases and the V segment lost 10 bases, leaving 7 bases of the junction unmatched. CDR1 is SGHTA and CDR2 is FQGNSA in the germline V gene. The sample belongs to a study of blood T cell repertoires in COVID-19. Libraries were prepared by immunoSEQ multiplex PCR; TCRdb keeps only in-frame clonotypes and omits some of them. The table shows about 94,000 clones, with roughly 87% occurring only once. The origin of this receptor is a woman over 75 with acute or convalescent COVID-19. Specimen: peripheral blood. This chain uses TRBV7-2 with TRBJ2-5; 10 nucleotides agree with TRBD2. DNA of the CDR3: TGTGCCACCCCTCCGACTAGCGGGCAAGAGACCCAGTACTTC. Its translation is CATPPTSGQETQYF. The variable domain in full, with the rest retrieved from reference TRBV7-2 and TRBJ2-5, is GAGVSQSPSNKVTEKGKDVELRCDPISGHTALYWYRQSLGQGLEFLIYFQGNSAPDKSGLPSDRFSAERTGGSVSTLTIQRTQQEDSAVYLCATPPTSGQETQYFGPGTRLLVL.